The rows below give T cell receptor beta chains drawn from one sample of a study of technical replicates of blood from a few donors. TCRdb's table, derived via immunoSEQ multiplex PCR, lists solely in-frame clones and lacks some. The repertoire has about 100,000 clones, 96% of them found once; the top ten carry approximately 0.2%. Sequencing input: T cells isolated from PBMCs. The receptors here all came from a human donor in good health. Each CDR3 is given without its conserved first and last residue.

TRBV27	ASSLSLYRDRGYEQY
TRBV6-6	ASSDPQGGNSPLH
TRBV29-1	SVKDRDGNQPQH
TRBV20-1	SAPQARELF
TRBV15	ATSRAGSRPYNEQF
TRBV4-1	ASSPGYRETQY
TRBV10-3	AISGTSGGTDTQY
TRBV4-1	ASSQGTPTYEQY
TRBV6-5	ASRQGTSGTNEQF
TRBV12-5	ASGLVRSGRQATDTQY
TRBV7-9	ASSAGQANTEAF
TRBV4-2	ASSQDPRLAGFSSTDTQY
TRBV30	AWQRGYNEQF
TRBV4-1	ASSKSTGSGANVLT
TRBV30	ATRGRPTNEKLF
TRBV19	ASRTGVEAF
TRBV19	ASSIDQAGGVTDTQY
TRBV30	AWCVSSYEQY
TRBV6-5	ASSFGQGGQPQH
TRBV5-1	ASSLGGFENIQY
TRBV29-1	SVGTGAVGTGELF
TRBV2	ACGVTEAF
TRBV30	ALWTGTGGNEQY
TRBV7-8	ASSLDGRGNQPQH
TRBV5-4	ASSRAGGLTQETQY
TRBV5-1	ASSDRGGNTEAF
TRBV7-9	ASSLATGGLGINEQF
TRBV9	ASSVGPPDTQY
TRBV7-9	ASSFDGYQPQH
TRBV5-6	ASSFRGNGYT
TRBV11-3	ASSLDRVSSFNSPLH
TRBV27	ASSLGANNYGYT
TRBV11-2	ASSHVTSGPSYEQY
TRBV28	ASSRFPPPTSVTLYEQY
TRBV5-1	ASTPKAGGGTDTQY
TRBV10-3	AISESREYEQY
TRBV19	ASSIARGTYEQY
TRBV28	ASSFPGDGQGAIGAF
TRBV11-2	ASSPDRGTYEQY
TRBV6-5	ASSLRGFNEQF
TRBV7-9	ASSWGGLNEQF
TRBV28	ASSPGTGAYGYT
TRBV7-2	ASSRGTPQGIAQH